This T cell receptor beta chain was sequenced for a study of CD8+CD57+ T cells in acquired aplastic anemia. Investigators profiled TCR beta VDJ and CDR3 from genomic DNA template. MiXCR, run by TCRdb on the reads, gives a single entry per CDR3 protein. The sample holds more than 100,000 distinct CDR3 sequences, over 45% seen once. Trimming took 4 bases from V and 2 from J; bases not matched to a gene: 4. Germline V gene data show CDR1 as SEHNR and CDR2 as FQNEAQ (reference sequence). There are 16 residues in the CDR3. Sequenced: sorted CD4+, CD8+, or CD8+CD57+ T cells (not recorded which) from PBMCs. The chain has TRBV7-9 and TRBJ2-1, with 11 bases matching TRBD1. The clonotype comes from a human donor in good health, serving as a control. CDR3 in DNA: TGTGCCAGCAGCTACGGACAGGGGGCAACCTACAATGAGCAGTTCTTC. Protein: CASSYGQGATYNEQFF.